Listed below are T cell receptor beta chains from one sample, sequenced in a study of shared clonotypes between healthy human individuals. The data were produced by immunoSEQ multiplex PCR, yet TCRdb's version contains in-frame clones alone and is incomplete. Seen here are 400,000 to 600,000 clones, nearly 80% observed once, and the top ten hold approximately 13%. The specimen was PBMCs. All receptors come from a middle-aged woman in good health. Some clones in this sample may be carry-over from other donors' samples. The CDR3 runs from the conserved cysteine through the conserved F or W. Each record gives: V gene, D gene, J gene, clone size, CDR3 protein, CDR3 DNA. D genes are given only for firm matches. A row's size may be missing; if present it is once, few, many or a size class.

V: TRBV2
D: .
J: TRBJ1-1
size: few
CDR3: CASTPVENTEAFF
DNA: TGTGCCAGCACCCCGGTGGAGAACACTGAAGCTTTCTTT

V: TRBV12-2
D: .
J: TRBJ2-1
size: many
CDR3: CASRSTSWSSYNEQFF
DNA: TGTGCAAGTCGCTCCACTAGCTGGAGCTCCTACAATGAGCAGTTCTTC

V: TRBV10-1
D: TRBD2
J: TRBJ2-2
size: few
CDR3: CASSPGLAGELFF
DNA: TGCGCCAGCAGCCCCGGACTAGCCGGGGAGCTGTTTTTT

V: TRBV28
D: TRBD1
J: TRBJ1-5
size: .
CDR3: CASSFGTGKTNQPQHF
DNA: TGTGCCAGCAGTTTCGGGACAGGGAAGACCAATCAGCCCCAGCATTTT

V: TRBV7-9
D: TRBD2
J: TRBJ2-3
size: .
CDR3: CASSLPAGGADTQYF
DNA: TGTGCCAGCAGCTTACCAGCGGGAGGTGCAGATACGCAGTATTTT

V: TRBV7-2
D: TRBD2
J: TRBJ2-7
size: few
CDR3: CASSNSGRADEQYF
DNA: TGTGCCAGCAGCAATAGCGGGAGGGCGGACGAGCAGTACTTC

V: TRBV11-2
D: .
J: TRBJ1-1
size: .
CDR3: CASSLTPNFAGLHREAFF
DNA: TGTGCCAGCAGCTTAACTCCCAACTTTGCAGGGCTTCATCGGGAAGCTTTCTTT

V: TRBV5-1
D: .
J: TRBJ2-2
size: .
CDR3: CASSLATSPGELFF
DNA: TGCGCCAGCAGCTTGGCGACGAGTCCCGGGGAGCTGTTTTTT

V: TRBV19
D: .
J: TRBJ1-5
size: .
CDR3: CASSISVQQPQHF
DNA: TGTGCCAGTAGTATTTCCGTCCAGCAGCCCCAGCATTTT

V: TRBV2
D: .
J: TRBJ2-3
size: .
CDR3: CASSEEVVPSDTQYF
DNA: TGTGCCAGCAGTGAAGAGGTAGTTCCCTCGGATACGCAGTATTTT

V: TRBV2
D: TRBD1
J: TRBJ2-1
size: .
CDR3: CASSDMGRGSHNEQFF
DNA: TGTGCCAGCAGTGATATGGGCAGGGGGTCCCACAATGAGCAGTTCTTC

V: TRBV5-1
D: .
J: TRBJ2-7
size: .
CDR3: CASSPTRVSYEQYF
DNA: TGCGCCAGCAGCCCAACCAGGGTATCCTACGAGCAGTACTTC

V: TRBV27
D: TRBD2
J: TRBJ2-3
size: many
CDR3: CASTIIAGGRTDTQYF
DNA: TGTGCCAGCACCATAATAGCGGGAGGACGCACAGATACGCAGTATTTT

V: TRBV19
D: TRBD1
J: TRBJ2-3
size: .
CDR3: CASSYGTGALWVTQYF
DNA: TGTGCCAGTAGTTACGGGACAGGGGCGTTGTGGGTGACGCAGTATTTT

V: TRBV5-1
D: .
J: TRBJ1-2
size: .
CDR3: CASSLVVGANYGYTF
DNA: TGTGCCAGCAGCTTGGTCGTGGGAGCTAACTATGGCTACACCTTC

V: TRBV29-1
D: .
J: TRBJ2-3
size: .
CDR3: CSAGGFSTDTQYF
DNA: TGCAGCGCCGGGGGCTTCTCCACAGATACGCAGTATTTT

V: TRBV11-3
D: TRBD2
J: TRBJ2-5
size: .
CDR3: CASSLEGGETQYF
DNA: TGTGCCAGCAGCTTAGAGGGAGGGGAGACCCAGTACTTC

V: TRBV7-9
D: .
J: TRBJ2-5
size: .
CDR3: CASSLAGRNQETQYF
DNA: TGTGCCAGCAGCTTAGCAGGGCGGAACCAAGAGACCCAGTACTTC

V: TRBV4-3
D: .
J: TRBJ1-1
size: .
CDR3: CASSPLQGRSEAFF
DNA: TGCGCCAGCAGCCCGCTTCAGGGAAGGTCTGAAGCTTTCTTT

V: TRBV6-4
D: .
J: TRBJ1-5
size: few
CDR3: CASSEAAGTNQPQHF
DNA: TGTGCCAGCAGCGAAGCAGCCGGGACAAATCAGCCCCAGCATTTT

V: TRBV19
D: .
J: TRBJ2-1
size: once
CDR3: CASSNPRGHDEQFF
DNA: TGTGCCAGTAGTAATCCAAGGGGCCACGATGAGCAGTTCTTC

V: TRBV6-5
D: .
J: TRBJ2-7
size: .
CDR3: CASRGIYEQYF
DNA: TGTGCCAGCAGGGGGATATACGAGCAGTACTTC

V: TRBV7-7
D: .
J: TRBJ2-3
size: .
CDR3: CASSLGGHLSTDTQYF
DNA: TGTGCCAGCAGCTTAGGGGGGCACCTTAGCACAGATACGCAGTATTTT

V: TRBV6-4
D: TRBD2
J: TRBJ2-3
size: .
CDR3: CASSPAGDATDTQYF
DNA: TGTGCCAGCAGTCCAGCGGGAGACGCCACAGATACGCAGTATTTT

V: TRBV27
D: .
J: TRBJ1-6
size: .
CDR3: CASSPWVQGGNSPLHF
DNA: TGTGCCAGCAGTCCCTGGGTACAGGGTGGGAATTCACCCCTCCACTTT

V: TRBV19
D: .
J: TRBJ2-3
size: .
CDR3: CASSILRDTQYF
DNA: TGTGCCAGTAGTATACTTCGAGATACGCAGTATTTT